These 20 T cell receptor beta chains were sequenced from one sample in a study of blood T cells in healthy people across ages. A J-beta primer mix and a sample-barcoded 5' primer were used in a second PCR of about 7 to 12 cycles. In TCRdb, the 5' RACE reads were re-called with MiXCR into one record per CDR3 protein. The repertoire has more than 1 million distinct CDR3 sequences, 35% to 55% of them found once; the top ten carry 18%. Specimen: blood. The receptors were gathered from a woman aged 60-75 years in good health.

This clonotype has a count of ten or more. The rearrangement links TRBV20-1 to TRBJ2-1, with 15 bases identical to TRBD2. The CDR3 has 16 amino acids. V dropped 5 bases and J dropped 1; count of bases not matched to a gene: 3. The germline V gene has CDR1 DFQATT and CDR2 SNEGSKA (reference sequence). In DNA form, the CDR3 reads TGCAGTGCTGCCGGACTAGCGGGAGGGTCCTACAATGAGCAGTTCTTC. This translates into CSAAGLAGGSYNEQFF.

This clonotype was counted between two and nine times. The V call is TRBV4-1, the J call TRBJ1-6; D is undetermined. Germline V gene sequence: CDR1 MGHRA, CDR2 YSYEKL. The CDR3 has 16 residues. Trimming pared 1 base from V and 6 bases from J, leaving 13 bases between. The CDR3 region has the DNA TGCGCCAGCAGCCAAGTCGCCGGGCGACGTAATTCACCCCTCCACTTT. Amino acids: CASSQVAGRRNSPLHF.

This sequence joins TRBV20-1 and TRBJ2-7; the match to TRBD2 covers 7 bases. CDR1 and CDR2 (germline): DFQATT, SNEGSKA (reference sequence). V was clipped by 3 bases and J by 2 bases; unmatched bases: 7. The CDR3 loop spans 14 amino acids. This CDR3 reads CSASMPGGPYEQYF. The CDR3 nucleotides are TGCAGTGCTAGTATGCCGGGAGGACCCTACGAGCAGTACTTC.

With regard to this clonotype: A junction end diverges from the germline sequence, so it may reflect a read error. The V gene is TRBV2, the J gene TRBJ2-3, with 7 positions matching TRBD2. The germline gives CDR1 SNHLY, CDR2 FYNNEI. The CDR3 spans 16 residues. Written as DNA, the CDR3 is TGTGCCAGCAGGGCTAGCGGCCTACACGGAACAGATGCGCAGTATTTT. Translating gives CASRASGLHGTDAQYF.

The chain uses TRBV20-1 and TRBJ1-1; D unclear. The V gene's germline CDR1 is DFQATT and CDR2 SNEGSKA (reference sequence). The CDR3 covers 11 residues. V lost 1 base, J lost 4 bases, and 4 bases lay in between. This chain's CDR3 is CSARAVTEAFF. For the CDR3, the DNA is TGCAGTGCTAGAGCGGTCACTGAAGCTTTCTTT.

The chain couples TRBV9 to TRBJ1-2, with D unresolved. The CDR3 sequence is 12 residues long. Between the trimmed V and J ends, which lost 9 bases and 4 bases, there was a span of 13 bases. From germline, CDR1 is SGDLS and CDR2 YYNGEE. The CDR3 region is CATHDPVYGYTF. The CDR3 DNA follows: TGTGCCACCCACGACCCGGTCTATGGCTACACCTTC.

The chain is built from TRBV12-3 or TRBV12-4 and TRBJ2-5; 8 bases are a match to TRBD2. With V trimmed by 3 bases and J by 3 bases, 6 bases remained unmatched. The length of the CDR3 is 15 residues. Here the CDR3 DNA reads TGTGCCAGCAGTTTCATGGCGGGAGGAAAAGAGACCCAGTACTTC. It specifies CASSFMAGGKETQYF.

The J gene is TRBJ2-1, the V gene TRBV27; D is uncertain. The ends were cut back, 7 bases at V and 7 bases at J, with 11 bases in the middle. The CDR3 contains 12 residues. Germline CDR1 and CDR2: MNHEY and SMNVEV (reference sequence). The CDR3 DNA reads as TGTGCCAGCATAGGACGGTTAAATGAGCAGTTCTTC. Translation: CASIGRLNEQFF.

Here the CDR3 reads CASSLQGRSDGTEAFF. The DNA of the CDR3 is TGCGCCAGCAGCCTCCAGGGTCGATCGGACGGCACTGAAGCTTTCTTT. The genes are TRBV5-1 and TRBJ1-1; D might be TRBD1 (5 bases). The germline V gene has CDR1 SGHRS and CDR2 YFSETQ. The V and J ends lost 4 bases and 4 bases respectively, with 20 bases between them. The length of the CDR3 is 16 residues.

This clonotype was recorded many times. The chain is built from TRBV7-3 and TRBJ2-7; 13 nucleotides align to TRBD2. Trimming took 6 bases from V and 6 from J; bases not matched to a gene: 5. The CDR3 spans 14 residues. Germline V gene data show CDR1 as SGHTA and CDR2 as FQGTGA. The CDR3 loop reads CASSLLAGGGEQYF. CDR3 bases: TGTGCCAGCAGTTTACTAGCGGGAGGGGGCGAGCAGTACTTC. Full variable domain (remainder filled in from reference TRBV7-3 and TRBJ2-7): GAGVSQTPSNKVTEKGKYVELRCDPISGHTALYWYRQSLGQGPEFLIYFQGTGAADDSGLPNDRFFAVRPEGSVSTLKIQRTERGDSAVYLCASSLLAGGGEQYFGPGTRLTVT.

This clonotype was counted only a few times. The CDR3 bases are TGTGCCAGCAGCAGATTCCCTGTGAACACTGAAGCTTTCTTT. Amino acid sequence: CASSRFPVNTEAFF. The genes are TRBV12-3 or TRBV12-4 and TRBJ1-1; D unresolved. This CDR3 comprises 14 residues. Trimming removed 6 bases from V and 0 bases from J, with 11 bases in between.

In this sample, this clonotype turned up a few times. J is TRBJ1-2 and V is TRBV20-1, with no clear D. The germline gives CDR1 DFQATT, CDR2 SNEGSKA (reference sequence). The CDR3 is 13 residues long. V lost 2 bases to trimming and J lost 6 bases, with 13 bases between them. The CDR3 spells CSARRPPEDGYTF. The CDR3 DNA follows: TGCAGTGCTAGACGACCCCCTGAGGATGGCTACACCTTC.

The chain uses TRBV20-1 and TRBJ2-7; no definite D call. Germline CDR1 DFQATT, CDR2 SNEGSKA (reference sequence). This CDR3 is built from 15 residues. V lost 1 base and J lost 2, with 15 bases in between. The CDR3 region is CSARGVDHSPYEQYF. The CDR3 DNA reads as TGCAGTGCTAGAGGTGTGGATCACTCTCCCTACGAGCAGTACTTC.

The V gene is TRBV5-1, the J gene TRBJ2-1, with D uncertain. Germline lookup yields CDR1 SGHRS and CDR2 YFSETQ. V was clipped by 2 bases and J by 0 bases, with 9 bases between them. The CDR3 loop spans 15 amino acids. The CDR3 spells CASSFEDSSYNEQFF. CDR3 nucleotide sequence: TGCGCCAGCAGCTTTGAGGATAGCTCCTACAATGAGCAGTTCTTC.

This clonotype appeared a single time. V gene TRBV28 combines with J gene TRBJ2-5; D might be TRBD1 (8 bases). CDR1 and CDR2 (germline): MDHEN, SYDVKM. The CDR3 covers 12 residues. V was clipped by 6 bases and J by 7 bases, with 12 bases between them. The CDR3 loop reads CASRTGEGTQYF. The CDR3, as DNA: TGTGCCAGCAGGACAGGGGAGGGGACCCAGTACTTC.

Many counts were recorded for this clonotype. The chain is built from TRBV11-2 and TRBJ2-7; unclear D gene. V lost 5 bases, J lost 3 bases, and 17 bases lay in between. The CDR3 is made up of 15 amino acids. Germline-derived CDR1 and CDR2 are SGHAT and FQNNGV. The DNA of the CDR3 is TGTGCCAGCAGCACTCCCGGAAGATCGCTCTACGAGCAGTACTTC. It specifies CASSTPGRSLYEQYF.

This rearrangement joins TRBV7-9 to TRBJ2-5; 10 bases are shared with TRBD1. After removal of 2 bases from V and 3 bases from J, the junction contained 12 bases not matched to a gene. CDR1 and CDR2 (germline): SEHNR, FQNEAQ (reference sequence). The CDR3 loop spans 18 amino acids. The CDR3 coding sequence is TGTGCCAGCAGCTTATACGAACTCCCGGGACAGGGGAAAGAGACCCAGTACTTC. The encoded protein is CASSLYELPGQGKETQYF.

This chain links TRBV4-2 with TRBJ2-1; 9 nucleotides line up with TRBD2. The CDR3 has 16 residues. Unmatched junction bases numbered 3, after V lost 1 base and J lost 2 bases. Germline assignment: CDR1 LGHNA and CDR2 YNFKEQ. The CDR3 coding sequence is TGTGCCAGCAGCCAAGCTCGGACTAGCGCCTACAATGAGCAGTTCTTC. Residues: CASSQARTSAYNEQFF.

The chain carries TRBV25-1 and TRBJ2-1; 9 nucleotides align to TRBD1. V gave up 4 bases and J gave up 10 bases; unmatched junction bases: 14. This CDR3 is built from 16 residues. The germline CDR1 and CDR2 sequences are MGHDK and SYGVNS. The CDR3 DNA reads TGTGCCAGCAGTGGCGATTCCGGGACAGGGAGGAGGGAGCAGTTCTTC. This encodes CASSGDSGTGRREQFF.

This clonotype has a handful of counts. The J gene is TRBJ1-2, the V gene TRBV9; D call uncertain. This CDR3 has 14 residues. Germline values: CDR1 SGDLS, CDR2 YYNGEE. The V gene lost 2 bases and the J gene lost 0 bases, with 8 bases spanning the gap. For the CDR3, the DNA is TGTGCCAGCAGCGTTGAGGGCCCTAACTATGGCTACACCTTC. Its translation is CASSVEGPNYGYTF.